This T cell receptor beta chain was identified during a study of blood T cell repertoires in COVID-19. Overall study context: The study drew acute and convalescent COVID-19 samples from the United States, Italy and Spain. T cells, B-cell-depleted T cells, or PBMCs provided the cDNA or gDNA that served as material.

Original processing methods: Reference gene primer amplification gave nucleated cell count estimates. The data were produced by immunoSEQ multiplex PCR, yet TCRdb's version contains in-frame clones alone and is incomplete. V and J calls and clone size are those listed in that table; D and trimming were worked out from the DNA. The table lists a few hundred thousand clones, 85% to 90% of them singletons. The CDR3 sequence is 14 residues long. V lost 4 bases, J lost 3 bases, and 6 bases stayed unmatched. CDR1 is SQVTM, CDR2 ANQGSEA, per germline. The sequence came from a man under 40 with acute or convalescent COVID-19. The specimen was peripheral blood. The rearrangement uses TRBV29-1 and TRBJ2-3; 8 bases are a match to TRBD2. CDR3: CSVGGLGVTDTQYF. The CDR3, as DNA: TGCAGCGTTGGGGGACTAGGGGTTACAGATACGCAGTATTTT.